This T cell receptor beta chain was identified during a study of cytomegalovirus exposure and HLA in healthy donors. Study-wide results and limits: Researchers reported from a later analysis that most CMV-associated TCR beta chains appeared HLA-restricted. Within the data, a cluster of highly shared sequence variants was likely a sequencing artifact.

For this clone: The antigen remains undetermined.

Germline lookup yields CDR1 SGHDT and CDR2 YYEEEE. Trimming took 0 bases from V and 6 from J, leaving 16 bases between them. This CDR3 has 15 amino acids. The PCR employed 60 Vbeta primers together with 13 Jbeta primers. The assay was immunoSEQ multiplex PCR, and TCRdb's table has in-frame clones only and misses some. The data include some 200,000 clones; the top ten clones carry around 0.74%. The sample was PBMCs. This sequence was found in a boy aged 5-17 years in good health and CMV-seronegative. The rearrangement links TRBV5-6 to TRBJ2-7; weak D call: TRBD2 (5 bases). This CDR3 is CASSLVGRAPIEQYF. The CDR3 nucleotides are TGTGCCAGCAGCTTGGTTGGGAGAGCCCCCATCGAGCAGTACTTC.